The 23 T cell receptor beta chains below come from one sample, sequenced in a study of identifying expanded T cells in peripheral blood. Clones were sequenced by immunoSEQ multiplex PCR, and TCRdb holds only the in-frame ones, with some missing. The sample holds approximately 120,000 clones, about 88% seen once. The sample was blood. The receptors here all came from a person aged 18-70 years in good health.

The table lists this clone with a few counts. The gene calls are TRBV5-1 and TRBJ1-4; D is ambiguous. The CDR3 is made up of 17 amino acids. The V end was cut by 0 bases, the J end by 10 bases, with 22 bases between. Germline CDR1 SGHRS, CDR2 YFSETQ. The CDR3 loop is CASSLDSDNFALGKLFF. CDR3 DNA: TGCGCCAGCAGCTTGGACTCTGACAATTTCGCATTGGGAAAACTGTTTTTT.

This chain joins TRBV7-2 and TRBJ1-1; no clear D gene. Per germline, CDR1 SGHTA and CDR2 FQGNSA. Trimming stripped 5 bases from V and 3 bases from J, with 10 bases between. This CDR3 comprises 13 residues. CDR3 in DNA: TGTGCCAGCAGCCCGGGTAGGGACACTGAAGCTTTCTTT. Amino acids: CASSPGRDTEAFF.

The chain joins TRBV27 to TRBJ2-5; the D is unclear. Germline CDR1 reads MNHEY; CDR2 reads SMNVEV (reference sequence). This CDR3 is 14 amino acids long. Trimming stripped 3 bases from V and 4 bases from J, with 12 bases between. The CDR3 loop is CASSFAESGETQYF. In nucleotides, the CDR3 is TGTGCCAGCAGTTTCGCGGAGTCCGGAGAGACCCAGTACTTC.

This clone is a singleton in its sample. This chain joins TRBV4-1 and TRBJ2-1, with D unresolved. Trimming removed 4 bases from V and 4 bases from J, with 14 bases in between. CDR3 length: 15 amino acids. Looked up from germline, CDR1 is MGHRA and CDR2 is YSYEKL. The CDR3 loop reads CASSLDWVPYNEQFF. The CDR3 DNA follows: TGCGCCAGCAGCCTGGATTGGGTACCTTACAATGAGCAGTTCTTC.

This sequence joins TRBV19 and TRBJ1-6; D unresolved. The CDR3 length is 13 residues. Germline CDR1 reads LNHDA; CDR2 reads SQIVND (reference sequence). Trimming removed 6 bases at V and 9 bases at J, with 12 bases between. The CDR3: CASSREVPSPLHF. DNA for the CDR3: TGTGCCAGTAGCCGAGAGGTACCTTCACCCCTCCACTTT. Full variable domain (rest looked up from reference TRBV19 and TRBJ1-6): DGGITQSPKYLFRKEGQNVTLSCEQNLNHDAMYWYRQDPGQGLRLIYYSQIVNDFQKGDIAEGYSVSREKKESFPLTVTSAQKNPTAFYLCASSREVPSPLHFGNGTRLTVT.

This chain uses TRBV28 with TRBJ2-7; 8 positions match TRBD1. V gave up 0 bases and J gave up 4 bases; unmatched junction bases: 14. The germline V gene encodes CDR1 MDHEN and CDR2 SYDVKM. The CDR3 extends over 18 amino acids. Written as DNA, the CDR3 is TGTGCCAGCAGTTTATGGTTTGGCGACAGGGGTATGGCGTACGAGCAGTACTTC. Translating gives CASSLWFGDRGMAYEQYF.

The chain joins TRBV9 to TRBJ1-2; D unresolved. Per the germline V gene, CDR1 is SGDLS and CDR2 is YYNGEE. The CDR3 covers 17 residues. Trimming cost V 0 bases and J 4 bases, with 19 bases left between them. CDR3 coding DNA: TGTGCCAGCAGCGTAGGGTTAGATCCACGGGTCAGCTATGGCTACACCTTC. It encodes CASSVGLDPRVSYGYTF.

This chain links TRBV5-1 with TRBJ2-7, with a weak D call TRBD2 (5 bases). The CDR3 loop spans 13 amino acids. From germline, CDR1 is SGHRS and CDR2 YFSETQ. Trimming removed 4 bases from V and 2 bases from J, with 10 bases in between. The CDR3 sequence is CASSRAEPYEQYF. CDR3 coding DNA: TGCGCCAGCAGCAGAGCGGAGCCCTACGAGCAGTACTTC.

V is TRBV5-1 and J is TRBJ2-1; D remains ambiguous. The CDR3 loop spans 18 amino acids. Germline values: CDR1 SGHRS, CDR2 YFSETQ. Trimming left V 0 bases short and J 7 bases short, with 23 bases between. DNA of the CDR3: TGCGCCAGCAGCTTGGTTCCAGAGACGGTTTTCGCTGGGAATGAGCAGTTCTTC. This sequence encodes CASSLVPETVFAGNEQFF.

V usage is TRBV2 and J usage is TRBJ1-6; weak D call: TRBD1 (5 bases). Between the trimmed V and J ends, which lost 5 bases and 10 bases, there was a span of 18 bases. The CDR3 spans 15 residues. Germline-derived CDR1 and CDR2 are SNHLY and FYNNEI. CDR3 sequence (DNA): TGTGCCAGCAGTATGGGACCGACGGCTAGCTCACCCCTCCACTTT. Amino acid sequence: CASSMGPTASSPLHF.

This clone has only one observation. The CDR3 coding sequence is TGTGCCAGCAGCTTACAGGGGGCCAGCACAGATACGCAGTATTTT. Its translation: CASSLQGASTDTQYF. The rearrangement joins TRBV7-9 to TRBJ2-3, with 8 positions matching TRBD1. From germline, CDR1 is SEHNR and CDR2 FQNEAQ (reference sequence). V gave up 2 bases and J gave up 0 bases; unmatched junction bases: 1. This CDR3 is 15 amino acids long.

This clone was seen just once. The chain couples TRBV28 to TRBJ2-2; D is possibly TRBD1 (6 bases). This CDR3 is 16 amino acids long. Germline V gene sequence: CDR1 MDHEN, CDR2 SYDVKM. V dropped 4 bases and J dropped 5 bases, with 17 bases sitting between them. The CDR3 loop reads CASSSPGGPRTGELFF. The CDR3 nucleotides are TGTGCCAGCAGTTCCCCTGGGGGCCCCCGGACCGGGGAGCTGTTTTTT.

The chain employs TRBV19 and TRBJ2-1, with D tentatively TRBD1 (5 bases). In germline, CDR1 is LNHDA, CDR2 SQIVND (reference sequence). The CDR3 is 14 residues long. V was shortened by 4 bases and J by 4 bases, with 11 bases between the two germline ends. This chain's CDR3 is CASSRGYRYNEQFF. The CDR3 coding sequence is TGTGCCAGTAGTAGGGGCTACCGTTACAATGAGCAGTTCTTC.

The chain combines TRBV27 with TRBJ2-7; 7 nucleotides agree with TRBD1. The CDR3 sequence is 16 residues long. V lost 5 bases, J lost 1 base, and 11 bases stayed unmatched. Per germline, CDR1 MNHEY and CDR2 SMNVEV (reference sequence). CDR3 coding DNA: TGTGCCAGCAGTCCCGGGACAGCCACATCATCCTACGAGCAGTACTTC. Encoded protein: CASSPGTATSSYEQYF.

V and J are TRBV7-2 and TRBJ1-5; D is unclear. This CDR3 spans 16 amino acids. V gave up 0 bases and J gave up 6 bases, with 15 bases separating them. Germline V gene lookup returns CDR1 SGHTA and CDR2 FQGNSA. The CDR3 loop is CASSLADPGLGQPQHF. As DNA, the CDR3 is TGTGCCAGCAGCTTAGCGGACCCCGGGTTGGGTCAGCCCCAGCATTTT. Full variable domain (outside the CDR3, taken from reference TRBV7-2 and TRBJ1-5): GAGVSQSPSNKVTEKGKDVELRCDPISGHTALYWYRQSLGQGLEFLIYFQGNSAPDKSGLPSDRFSAERTGGSVSTLTIQRTQQEDSAVYLCASSLADPGLGQPQHFGDGTRLSIL.

For the CDR3, the DNA is TGTGCCAGCAGCTTAGTTGACGCGGGAGGAGCCTACGAGCAGTACTTC. Amino acid sequence: CASSLVDAGGAYEQYF. The gene calls are TRBV11-2 and TRBJ2-7, with 8 bases that match TRBD2. V shed 1 base and J 2 bases; nucleotides not matched to a gene: 7. The CDR3 has 16 amino acids. The germline V gene has CDR1 SGHAT and CDR2 FQNNGV.

The chain joins TRBV29-1 to TRBJ2-5; the match to TRBD1 covers 11 bases. The CDR3 length is 14 residues. CDR1 SQVTM and CDR2 ANQGSEA come from the germline V gene. Trimming took 6 bases from V and 4 from J; bases not matched to a gene: 7. This chain's CDR3 is CSVLGTGGGETQYF. CDR3 bases: TGCAGCGTCTTAGGGACAGGGGGTGGAGAGACCCAGTACTTC.

The chain couples TRBV29-1 to TRBJ2-7; TRBD2 is a possible D gene (6 bases). This CDR3 has 14 amino acids. V lost 1 base and J 0 bases, leaving 10 bases between the germline ends. Germline V gives CDR1 SQVTM, CDR2 ANQGSEA. The CDR3 DNA sequence: TGCAGCGTTGAAGCGGGAGAAGGCTCCTACGAGCAGTACTTC. It translates to CSVEAGEGSYEQYF.

The chain carries TRBV4-2 and TRBJ1-5; perhaps TRBD1 as D (5 bases). Germline-derived CDR1 and CDR2 are LGHNA and YNFKEQ. CDR3 size: 16 residues. Trimming stripped 0 bases from V and 3 bases from J, with 12 bases between. The CDR3 sequence is CASSQEWGQDNQPQHF. In DNA form, the CDR3 reads TGTGCCAGCAGCCAAGAATGGGGCCAAGACAATCAGCCCCAGCATTTT.

V gene TRBV5-1 combines with J gene TRBJ1-2; the match to TRBD1 covers 11 bases. The CDR3 length is 14 residues. Trimming at V came to 2 bases and at J to 6 bases, leaving 3 bases not matched to a gene. Germline V CDR1 and CDR2: SGHRS, YFSETQ. The CDR3 protein is CASSFGTGGDGYTF. CDR3 DNA sequence: TGCGCCAGCAGCTTCGGGACAGGGGGAGATGGCTACACCTTC.

The chain recombines TRBV6-1 with TRBJ1-5; D may be TRBD1 (5 bases). In germline, CDR1 is MNHNS, CDR2 SASEGT. This CDR3 is 15 amino acids long. V gave up 2 bases and J gave up 4 bases, with 12 bases separating them. CDR3 region: CASSERRGANQPQHF. CDR3 nucleotides: TGTGCCAGCAGTGAACGTAGGGGTGCGAATCAGCCCCAGCATTTT.

The chain carries TRBV5-4 and TRBJ2-7, with 11 bases that match TRBD1. Germline CDR1 and CDR2: SGHNT and YYREEE (reference sequence). CDR3 length: 15 residues. J lost 6 bases, V lost 0 bases, and 5 bases had no gene match. CDR3 bases: TGTGCCAGCAGCTTGGCAGGACAGGGGGCCGGCGAGCAGTACTTC. Translating gives CASSLAGQGAGEQYF.

J is TRBJ2-7 and V is TRBV4-2; 9 bases map to TRBD1. This CDR3 is 15 amino acids long. The germline V gene has CDR1 LGHNA and CDR2 YNFKEQ. After removal of 5 bases from V and 3 bases from J, the junction contained 8 bases not matched to a gene. The CDR3 loop reads CASSTGGTGRYEQYF. The CDR3 nucleotides read TGTGCCAGCAGCACCGGTGGGACAGGGCGCTACGAGCAGTACTTC.